This record looks at one T cell receptor (beta chain) sequence and its context. The antigen is undetermined. 13 Jbeta primers and 60 Vbeta primers were used for the PCR. Source study methods: A follow-up analysis tallied 73 million or so unique TCR beta chains, some 9.9 million shared. The repertoire was sequenced with immunoSEQ multiplex PCR; TCRdb's copy has only in-frame clones and lacks some. The V and J calls and clone size come from that table; D and trimming were worked out from the DNA. The sample consists of 95,000 to 100,000 clones, 76% of them appearing once. These data originate in a study of cytomegalovirus exposure and HLA in healthy donors. The overall study: Genotyping showed 81% of approximately 430 donors falling in the Caucasian-associated ancestry cluster.

It was healthy bone marrow donors who served as donors. V trimming: 0 bases; J trimming: 0 bases; junction bases outside the gene matches: 1. This CDR3 contains 16 residues. From germline, CDR1 is MGHRA and CDR2 YSYEKL. The study, taken as a whole, reports: Follow-up analysis later connected one missense variant in DCLRE1C with trimming of TCR beta V- and J-genes.

The sequenced material came from PBMCs. The V gene is TRBV4-1, the J gene TRBJ2-1; 8 bases match TRBD1. The source of this sequence is a middle-aged man in good health and CMV-seronegative. CDR3 DNA sequence: TGCGCCAGCAGCCAAGAGGACAGGGTCTCCTACAATGAGCAGTTCTTC. It specifies CASSQEDRVSYNEQFF.